A selection of T cell receptor beta chains follows, all from one sample in a study of cytotoxic CD8 clonotypes in ibrutinib-treated CLL. Clones were read by immunoSEQ multiplex PCR, and TCRdb kept only the in-frame ones, dropping some. The sample shows 150,000 to 250,000 clones, about 72% of them seen only once. The sample here was PBMCs, taken after 24 months of ibrutinib treatment. The origin of the receptors is a human donor with chronic lymphocytic leukemia. Both conserved end residues are part of each CDR3. D genes are given only for firm matches. Size is omitted from some rows. Given values are once, few, many or a class for expanded clones.

>TRBV7-9|.|TRBJ2-1|.
CASSFQRNEQFF
TGTGCCAGCAGCTTCCAGCGGAATGAGCAGTTCTTC
>TRBV14|.|TRBJ2-3|.
CASSQVGTSLRDTQYF
TGTGCCAGCAGCCAAGTTGGGACAAGTCTTCGGGATACGCAGTATTTT
>TRBV6-5|.|TRBJ2-1|.
CASSPLALLGNEQFF
TGTGCCAGCAGCCCCCTAGCCCTTTTGGGTAATGAGCAGTTCTTC
>TRBV28|.|TRBJ2-7|TRBD1
CASSPGTGGSYEQYF
TGTGCCAGCAGCCCTGGGACAGGGGGCTCCTACGAGCAGTACTTC
>TRBV6-6|.|TRBJ2-7|TRBD2
CASSRREGEQYF
TGTGCCAGCAGTCGGCGGGAGGGTGAGCAGTACTTC
>TRBV7-2|.|TRBJ2-7|TRBD2
CASSLRGGHYEQYF
TGTGCCAGCAGCCTCCGGGGGGGACACTACGAGCAGTACTTC
>TRBV6-1|few|TRBJ1-2|.
CASSEGSQWTANYGYTF
TGTGCCAGCAGTGAGGGTTCTCAATGGACAGCCAACTATGGCTACACCTTC
>TRBV25-1|.|TRBJ2-3|.
CASRGTLSTDTQYF
TGTGCCAGCCGCGGGACACTGAGCACAGATACGCAGTATTTT
>TRBV6-5|.|TRBJ2-7|.
CASSYSMPSYEQYF
TGTGCCAGCAGTTACTCGATGCCGTCCTACGAGCAGTACTTC
>TRBV18|once|TRBJ2-3|.
CASSPPLGFPGRTDTQYF
TGTGCCAGCTCACCACCCCTAGGATTCCCGGGGCGCACAGATACGCAGTATTTT
>TRBV11-3|.|TRBJ2-1|TRBD2
CASSLSGTSKYNEQFF
TGTGCCAGCAGCTTAAGCGGGACTAGCAAGTACAATGAGCAGTTCTTC
>TRBV4-1|.|TRBJ2-7|TRBD2
CASSQGDREVDEQYF
TGCGCCAGCAGCCAAGGGGACCGGGAGGTGGACGAGCAGTACTTC
>TRBV6-5|.|TRBJ2-7|.
CASRKVRTSYEQYF
TGTGCCAGCAGGAAGGTTCGCACGTCCTACGAGCAGTACTTC
>TRBV6-1|.|TRBJ2-3|.
CASRVQAEYTDTQYF
TGTGCCAGCAGGGTCCAAGCGGAATACACAGATACGCAGTATTTT
>TRBV2|.|TRBJ2-1|TRBD1
CASSDNRGSWNEQFF
TGTGCCAGCAGTGATAACAGGGGCAGTTGGAATGAGCAGTTCTTC
>TRBV11-2|.|TRBJ2-3|TRBD2
CASSSGTSGIGYF
TGTGCCAGCAGCTCCGGGACTAGCGGGATTGGGTATTTT
>TRBV15|.|TRBJ2-1|.
CATSRVPGGWAEQFF
TGTGCCACCAGCAGAGTTCCTGGCGGTTGGGCGGAGCAGTTCTTC
>TRBV30|.|TRBJ2-7|TRBD2
CAWSLRWGRVDEQYF
TGTGCCTGGAGTCTTAGGTGGGGGAGGGTCGACGAGCAGTACTTC
>TRBV5-8|.|TRBJ1-5|.
CASSLRLNSNQPQHF
TGTGCCAGCAGCTTGCGTCTGAATAGCAATCAGCCCCAGCATTTT
>TRBV6-5|once|TRBJ2-3|.
CASSSLGWGTDTQYF
TGTGCCAGCAGTTCATTAGGTTGGGGCACAGATACGCAGTATTTT
>TRBV2|.|TRBJ1-2|.
CASQGEESNYGYTF
TGTGCCAGCCAGGGTGAGGAGTCTAACTATGGCTACACCTTC
>TRBV7-9|.|TRBJ2-2|TRBD2
CASSSSRAGGDTGELFF
TGTGCCAGCAGCTCCAGCAGAGCGGGAGGGGATACCGGGGAGCTGTTTTTT
>TRBV30|.|TRBJ2-1|.
CAWRWSGAGDFSYNEQFF
TGTGCCTGGAGGTGGAGTGGCGCAGGGGACTTCTCCTACAATGAGCAGTTCTTC
>TRBV5-6|.|TRBJ2-7|.
CASSFLVGGGYEQYF
TGTGCCAGCAGCTTTCTAGTAGGTGGGGGCTACGAGCAGTACTTC
>TRBV4-2|.|TRBJ2-1|.
CASSQDGSGDNEQFF
TGTGCCAGCAGCCAAGACGGTAGCGGAGACAATGAGCAGTTCTTC
>TRBV29-1|many|TRBJ2-1|.
CSVGPNEQFF
TGCAGCGTTGGGCCCAATGAGCAGTTCTTC
>TRBV30|.|TRBJ1-5|TRBD1
CAWTPGQAAQPQHF
TGTGCCTGGACTCCCGGACAGGCGGCCCAGCCCCAGCATTTT
>TRBV27|few|TRBJ2-7|TRBD1
CASSTPGQGYEQYF
TGTGCCAGCAGTACCCCGGGACAGGGCTACGAGCAGTACTTC
>TRBV4-1|.|TRBJ2-7|TRBD2
CASSQQLARSYYEQYF
TGCGCCAGCAGCCAACAACTAGCGCGGTCATACTACGAGCAGTACTTC
>TRBV5-1|once|TRBJ2-7|TRBD1
CASSFRGTVEQYF
TGCGCCAGCAGCTTCAGAGGGACAGTCGAGCAGTACTTC
>TRBV7-6|.|TRBJ1-3|.
CASSLASGNTIYF
TGTGCCAGCAGCTTGGCCTCTGGAAACACCATATATTTT
>TRBV27|.|TRBJ2-7|TRBD2
CASSFAGGRQYF
TGTGCCAGCAGTTTTGCGGGAGGAAGGCAGTACTTC
>TRBV27|.|TRBJ2-7|.
CASSLGYEQYF
TGTGCCAGCAGCCTCGGCTACGAGCAGTACTTC
>TRBV18|.|TRBJ1-5|.
CASSPGRLPNQPQHF
TGTGCCAGCTCACCAGGCCGACTACCGAATCAGCCCCAGCATTTT
>TRBV27|.|TRBJ2-7|.
CASSPRGGLAYEQYF
TGTGCCAGCAGTCCCCGAGGGGGGTTAGCCTACGAGCAGTACTTC
>TRBV7-9|.|TRBJ2-3|TRBD2
CASSRRTSGSIPDTQYF
TGTGCCAGCAGCCGCCGGACTAGCGGGAGTATCCCAGATACGCAGTATTTT
>TRBV7-2|once|TRBJ2-7|.
CASGLGVSGITYEQYF
TGTGCCAGCGGTTTGGGCGTTTCAGGAATTACCTACGAGCAGTACTTC
>TRBV7-2|.|TRBJ2-1|.
CASSLGIYNEQFF
TGTGCCAGCAGCCTAGGGATATACAATGAGCAGTTCTTC
>TRBV19|.|TRBJ2-5|.
CASSDLGKTQYF
TGTGCCAGTAGTGACTTGGGGAAGACCCAGTACTTC
>TRBV4-1|.|TRBJ1-1|.
CASSQGSLSGSDTEAFF
TGCGCCAGCAGCCAAGGATCATTATCGGGAAGTGACACTGAAGCTTTCTTT
>TRBV6-1|.|TRBJ2-7|TRBD2
CASSATSGPTYEQYF
TGTGCCAGCAGTGCGACTAGCGGCCCAACCTACGAGCAGTACTTC
>TRBV5-4|.|TRBJ2-5|.
CASSLDSYQETQYF
TGTGCCAGCAGCTTGGACAGCTACCAAGAGACCCAGTACTTC
>TRBV25-1|.|TRBJ1-1|.
CASSEYSRVEAFF
TGTGCCAGCAGTGAATATTCCCGAGTTGAAGCTTTCTTT
>TRBV6-6|.|TRBJ2-3|TRBD2
CASRAGGRGDTQYF
TGTGCCAGCAGAGCGGGAGGACGGGGAGATACGCAGTATTTT
>TRBV7-8|.|TRBJ1-4|.
CASSLFGPRGSTANEKLFF
TGTGCCAGCAGCTTATTCGGACCCCGGGGTTCTACTGCTAATGAAAAACTGTTTTTT
>TRBV30|once|TRBJ2-7|TRBD2
CAWSQMGTSGSYEQYF
TGTGCCTGGAGCCAAATGGGGACTAGCGGGAGTTACGAGCAGTACTTC
>TRBV7-2|.|TRBJ1-3|.
CASSPAREIFGNTIYF
TGTGCCAGCAGCCCAGCACGGGAAATATTTGGAAACACCATATATTTT
>TRBV4-2|.|TRBJ1-1|.
CASSQDRRRGMNTEAFF
TGTGCCAGCAGCCAAGATCGTAGAAGAGGGATGAACACTGAAGCTTTCTTT
>TRBV15|.|TRBJ2-1|.
CATSRDRLAEQFF
TGTGCCACCAGCAGAGATCGGCTAGCGGAGCAGTTCTTC
>TRBV5-4|.|TRBJ2-1|.
CASSSGWQGMFHEQFF
TGTGCCAGCAGCTCGGGGTGGCAGGGTATGTTCCATGAGCAGTTCTTC
>TRBV9|.|TRBJ1-5|.
CASSVVIGMPQHF
TGTGCCAGCAGCGTAGTAATTGGGATGCCCCAGCATTTT
>TRBV19|.|TRBJ1-5|.
CASSITLGYSNQPQHF
TGTGCCAGTAGTATAACACTGGGGTATAGCAATCAGCCCCAGCATTTT
>TRBV19|few|TRBJ2-1|.
CASSIVPSSEQFF
TGTGCCAGTAGTATAGTTCCCAGCAGTGAGCAGTTCTTC